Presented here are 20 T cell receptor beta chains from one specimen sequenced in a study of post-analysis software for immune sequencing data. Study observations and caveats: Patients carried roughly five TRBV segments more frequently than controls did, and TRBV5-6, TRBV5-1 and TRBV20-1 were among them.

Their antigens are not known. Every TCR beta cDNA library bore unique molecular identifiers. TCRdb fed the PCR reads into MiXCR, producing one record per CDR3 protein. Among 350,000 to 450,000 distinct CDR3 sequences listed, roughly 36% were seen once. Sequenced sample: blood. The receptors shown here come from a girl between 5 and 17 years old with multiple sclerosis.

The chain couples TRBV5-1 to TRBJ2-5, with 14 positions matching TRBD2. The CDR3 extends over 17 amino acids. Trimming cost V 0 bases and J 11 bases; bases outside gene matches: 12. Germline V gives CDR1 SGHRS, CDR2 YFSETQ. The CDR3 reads CASSLAPTSGGAREQYF. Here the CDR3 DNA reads TGCGCCAGCAGCTTGGCTCCGACTAGCGGGGGGGCTCGTGAGCAGTACTTC. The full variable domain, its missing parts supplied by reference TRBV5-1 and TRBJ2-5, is KAGVTQTPRYLIKTRGQQVTLSCSPISGHRSVSWYQQTPGQGLQFLFEYFSETQRNKGNFPGRFSGRQFSNSRSEMNVSTLELGDSALYLCASSLAPTSGGAREQYFGPGTRLLVL.

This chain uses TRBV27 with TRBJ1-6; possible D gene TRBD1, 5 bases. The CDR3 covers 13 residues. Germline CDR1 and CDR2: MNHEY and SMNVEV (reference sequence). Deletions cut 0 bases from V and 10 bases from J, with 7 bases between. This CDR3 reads CASSLSPGSPLHF. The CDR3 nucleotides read TGTGCCAGCAGTTTATCCCCAGGGTCACCCCTCCACTTT.

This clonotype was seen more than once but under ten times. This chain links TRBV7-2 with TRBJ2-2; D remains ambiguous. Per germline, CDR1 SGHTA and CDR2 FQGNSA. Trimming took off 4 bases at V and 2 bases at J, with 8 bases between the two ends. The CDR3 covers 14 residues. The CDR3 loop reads CASSSQYNTGELFF. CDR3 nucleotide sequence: TGTGCCAGCAGCTCGCAATATAACACCGGGGAGCTGTTTTTT.

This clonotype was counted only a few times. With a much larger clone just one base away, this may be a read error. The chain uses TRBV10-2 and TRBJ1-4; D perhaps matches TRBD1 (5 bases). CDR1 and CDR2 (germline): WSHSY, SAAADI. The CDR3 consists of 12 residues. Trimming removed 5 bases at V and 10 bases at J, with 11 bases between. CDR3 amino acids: CASSLRRGKLFF. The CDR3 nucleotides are TGCGCCAGCAGTCTCCGAAGGGGAAAACTGTTTTTT.

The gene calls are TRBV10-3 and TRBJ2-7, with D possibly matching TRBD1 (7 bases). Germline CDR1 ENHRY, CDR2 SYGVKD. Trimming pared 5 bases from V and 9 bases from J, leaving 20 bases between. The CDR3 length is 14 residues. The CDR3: CAISFLTGRGGQYF. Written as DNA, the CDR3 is TGTGCCATCAGTTTCCTGACAGGGCGGGGAGGGCAGTACTTC.

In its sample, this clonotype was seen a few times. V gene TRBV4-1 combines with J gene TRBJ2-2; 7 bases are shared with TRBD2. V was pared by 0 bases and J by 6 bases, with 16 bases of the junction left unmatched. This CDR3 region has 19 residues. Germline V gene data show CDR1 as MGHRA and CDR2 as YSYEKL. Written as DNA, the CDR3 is TGCGCCAGCAGCCAAGATGGCCTAGCGGCTCGCCCTACAGCCGGGGAGCTGTTTTTT. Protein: CASSQDGLAARPTAGELFF.

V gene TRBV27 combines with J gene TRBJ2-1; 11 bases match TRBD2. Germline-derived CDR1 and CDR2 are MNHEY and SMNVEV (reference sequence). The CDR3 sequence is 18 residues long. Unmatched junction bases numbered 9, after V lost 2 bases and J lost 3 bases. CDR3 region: CASSLALLGTSGYNEQFF. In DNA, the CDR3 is TGTGCCAGCAGTTTAGCCCTTCTGGGGACTAGCGGCTACAATGAGCAGTTCTTC.

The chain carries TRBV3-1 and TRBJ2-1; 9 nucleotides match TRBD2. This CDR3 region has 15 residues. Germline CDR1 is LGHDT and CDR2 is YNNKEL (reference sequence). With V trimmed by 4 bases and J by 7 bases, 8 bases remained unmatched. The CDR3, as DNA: TGTGCCAGCAGCCCGACAGCGGGGGGCGGGAATGAGCAGTTCTTC. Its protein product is CASSPTAGGGNEQFF.

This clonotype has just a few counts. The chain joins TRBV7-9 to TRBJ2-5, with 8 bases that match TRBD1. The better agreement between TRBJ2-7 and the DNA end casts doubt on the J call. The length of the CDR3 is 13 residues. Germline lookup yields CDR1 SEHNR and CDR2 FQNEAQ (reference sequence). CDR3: CASSMGQAAEQYF. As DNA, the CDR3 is TGTGCCAGCTCGATGGGACAGGCAGCCGAGCAGTACTTC.

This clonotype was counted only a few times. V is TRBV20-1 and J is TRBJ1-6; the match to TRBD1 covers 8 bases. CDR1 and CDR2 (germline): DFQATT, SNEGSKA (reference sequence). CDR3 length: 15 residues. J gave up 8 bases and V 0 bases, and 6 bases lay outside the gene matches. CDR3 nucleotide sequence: TGCAGTGCTAGAGAGGGGACAGGATTTTATTCACCCCTCCACTTT. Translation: CSAREGTGFYSPLHF.

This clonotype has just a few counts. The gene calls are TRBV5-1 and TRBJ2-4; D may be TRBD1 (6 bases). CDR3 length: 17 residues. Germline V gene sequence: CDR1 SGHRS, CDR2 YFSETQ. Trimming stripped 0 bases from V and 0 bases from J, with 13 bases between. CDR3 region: CASSLVATGLAKNIQYF. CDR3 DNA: TGCGCCAGCAGCTTGGTTGCGACAGGCCTAGCCAAAAACATTCAGTACTTC. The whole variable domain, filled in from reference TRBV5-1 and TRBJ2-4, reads KAGVTQTPRYLIKTRGQQVTLSCSPISGHRSVSWYQQTPGQGLQFLFEYFSETQRNKGNFPGRFSGRQFSNSRSEMNVSTLELGDSALYLCASSLVATGLAKNIQYFGAGTRLSVL.

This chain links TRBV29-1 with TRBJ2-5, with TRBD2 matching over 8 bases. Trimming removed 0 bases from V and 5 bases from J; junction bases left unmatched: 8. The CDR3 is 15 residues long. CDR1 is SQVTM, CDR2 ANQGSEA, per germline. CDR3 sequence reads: CSVEELRRGVETQYF. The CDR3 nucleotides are TGCAGCGTTGAAGAGCTCCGGCGGGGGGTCGAGACCCAGTACTTC.

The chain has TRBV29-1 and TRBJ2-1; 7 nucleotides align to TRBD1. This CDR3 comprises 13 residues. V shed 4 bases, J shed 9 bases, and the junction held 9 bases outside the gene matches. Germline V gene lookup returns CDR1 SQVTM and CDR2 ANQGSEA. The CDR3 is CSVVGQGDTEQFF. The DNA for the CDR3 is TGCAGCGTTGTAGGGCAGGGGGACACTGAGCAGTTCTTC.

The CDR3 is CASQRLAGGFNYNEQFF. The CDR3 coding sequence is TGCGCCAGCCAACGACTAGCGGGGGGGTTTAACTACAATGAGCAGTTCTTC. J is TRBJ2-1 and V is TRBV5-1; TRBD2 matches 14 bases. CDR1 and CDR2 (germline): SGHRS, YFSETQ. This CDR3 has 17 residues. The V gene end was trimmed by 7 bases and the J gene end by 3 bases; junction bases not matched to a gene: 9.

The CDR3 DNA follows: TGCAGTGCTAGGCAGATAGGGAAGGACTATGGCTACACCTTC. Protein product: CSARQIGKDYGYTF. The J gene is TRBJ1-2, the V gene TRBV20-1; unclear D gene. The CDR3 sequence is 14 residues long. Trimming shortened V by 3 bases and J by 3 bases, and 14 bases separated the two germline ends. CDR1 and CDR2 (germline): DFQATT, SNEGSKA (reference sequence).

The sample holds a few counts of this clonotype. The CDR3 here is CASSPGLADGTDTQYF. DNA of the CDR3: TGTGCCAGCAGCCCGGGACTAGCGGATGGGACAGATACGCAGTATTTT. V usage is TRBV7-3 and J usage is TRBJ2-3, with 11 bases lining up with TRBD2. The CDR3 totals 16 residues. The germline V gene encodes CDR1 SGHTA and CDR2 FQGTGA. The V and J ends lost 5 bases and 3 bases, in that order; junction bases with no gene match: 7.

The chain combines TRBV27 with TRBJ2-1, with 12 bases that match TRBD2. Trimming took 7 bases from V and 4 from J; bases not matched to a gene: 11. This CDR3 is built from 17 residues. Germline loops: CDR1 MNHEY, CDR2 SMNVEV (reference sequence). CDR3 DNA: TGTGCCAGCACCGAAGGCGGACTAGCGGGGTCTTACAATGAGCAGTTCTTC. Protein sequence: CASTEGGLAGSYNEQFF.

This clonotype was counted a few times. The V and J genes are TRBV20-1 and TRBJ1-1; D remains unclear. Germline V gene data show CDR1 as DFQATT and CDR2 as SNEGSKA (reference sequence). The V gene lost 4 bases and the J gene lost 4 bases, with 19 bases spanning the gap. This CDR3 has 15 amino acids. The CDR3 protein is CSATGMWLGGTEAFF. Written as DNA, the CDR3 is TGCAGTGCTACGGGGATGTGGCTGGGAGGCACTGAAGCTTTCTTT.

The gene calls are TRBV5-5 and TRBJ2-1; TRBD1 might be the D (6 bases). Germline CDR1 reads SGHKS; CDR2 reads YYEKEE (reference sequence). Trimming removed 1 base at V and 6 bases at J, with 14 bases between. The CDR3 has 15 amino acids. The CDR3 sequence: CASSLMDGDINEQFF. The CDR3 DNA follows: TGTGCCAGCAGCTTGATGGACGGGGACATCAATGAGCAGTTCTTC.

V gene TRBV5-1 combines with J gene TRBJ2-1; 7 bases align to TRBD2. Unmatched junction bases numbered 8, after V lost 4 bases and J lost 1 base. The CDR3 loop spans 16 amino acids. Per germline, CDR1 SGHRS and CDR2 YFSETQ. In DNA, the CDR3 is TGCGCCAGCAGCCCGGGCGATAGCGGGTCCTACAATGAGCAGTTCTTC. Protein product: CASSPGDSGSYNEQFF.